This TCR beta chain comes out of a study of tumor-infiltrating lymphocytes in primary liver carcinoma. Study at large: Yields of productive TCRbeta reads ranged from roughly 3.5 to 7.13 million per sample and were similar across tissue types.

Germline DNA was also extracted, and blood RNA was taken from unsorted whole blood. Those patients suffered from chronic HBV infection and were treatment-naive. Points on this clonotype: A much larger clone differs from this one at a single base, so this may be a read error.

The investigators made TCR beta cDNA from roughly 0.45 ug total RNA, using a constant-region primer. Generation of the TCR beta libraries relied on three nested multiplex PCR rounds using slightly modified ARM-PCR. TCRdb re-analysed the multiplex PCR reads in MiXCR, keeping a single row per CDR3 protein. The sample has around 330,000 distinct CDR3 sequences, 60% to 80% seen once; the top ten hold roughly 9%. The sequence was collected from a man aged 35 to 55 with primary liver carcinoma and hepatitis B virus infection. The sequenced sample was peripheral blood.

The CDR3 region is CASSRRAFSDSCDYGYTF. In DNA, the CDR3 is TGTGCCAGCAGCCGCCGAGCTTTCTCAGACTCCTGCGACTATGGCTACACCTTC. The chain links TRBV4-2 to TRBJ1-2, with D uncertain. V lost 4 bases and J 3 bases, leaving 24 bases between the germline ends. Germline V lookup: CDR1 LGHNA, CDR2 YNFKEQ. This CDR3 has 18 amino acids.